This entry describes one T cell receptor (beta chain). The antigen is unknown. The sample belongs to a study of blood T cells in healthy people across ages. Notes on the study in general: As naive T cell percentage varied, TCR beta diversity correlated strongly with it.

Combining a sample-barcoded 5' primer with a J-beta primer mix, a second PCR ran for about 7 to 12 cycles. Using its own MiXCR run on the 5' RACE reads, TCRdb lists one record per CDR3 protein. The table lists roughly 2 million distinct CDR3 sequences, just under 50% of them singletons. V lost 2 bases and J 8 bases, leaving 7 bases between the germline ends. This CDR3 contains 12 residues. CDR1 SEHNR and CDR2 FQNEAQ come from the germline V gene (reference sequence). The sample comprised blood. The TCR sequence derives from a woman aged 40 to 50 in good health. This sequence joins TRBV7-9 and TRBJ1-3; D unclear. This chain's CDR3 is CASSLSADTIYF. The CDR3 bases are TGTGCCAGCAGCTTATCGGCGGACACCATATATTTT. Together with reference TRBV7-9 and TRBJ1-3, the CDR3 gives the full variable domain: DTGVSQNPRHKITKRGQNVTFRCDPISEHNRLYWYRQTLGQGPEFLTYFQNEAQLEKSRLLSDRFSAERPKGSFSTLEIQRTEQGDSAMYLCASSLSADTIYFGEGSWLTVV.